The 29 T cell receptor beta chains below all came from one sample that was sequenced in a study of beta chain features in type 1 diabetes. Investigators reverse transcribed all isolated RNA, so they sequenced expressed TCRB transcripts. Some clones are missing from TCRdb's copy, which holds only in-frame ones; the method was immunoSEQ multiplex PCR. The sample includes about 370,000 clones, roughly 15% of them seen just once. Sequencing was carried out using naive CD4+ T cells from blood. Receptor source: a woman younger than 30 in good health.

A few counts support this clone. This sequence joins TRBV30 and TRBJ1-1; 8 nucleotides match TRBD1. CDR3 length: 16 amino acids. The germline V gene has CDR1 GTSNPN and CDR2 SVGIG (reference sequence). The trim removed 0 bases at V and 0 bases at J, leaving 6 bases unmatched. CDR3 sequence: CAWSVHRGRMNTEAFF. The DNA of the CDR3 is TGTGCCTGGAGTGTACACAGGGGGAGGATGAACACTGAAGCTTTCTTT.

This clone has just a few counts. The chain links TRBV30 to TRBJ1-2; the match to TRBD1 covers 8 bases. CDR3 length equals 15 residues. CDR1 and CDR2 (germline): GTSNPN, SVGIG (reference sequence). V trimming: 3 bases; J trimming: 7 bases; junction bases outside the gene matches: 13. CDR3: CAWSRTGPSMGGYTF. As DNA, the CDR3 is TGTGCCTGGAGCAGGACAGGGCCCTCTATGGGTGGCTACACCTTC.

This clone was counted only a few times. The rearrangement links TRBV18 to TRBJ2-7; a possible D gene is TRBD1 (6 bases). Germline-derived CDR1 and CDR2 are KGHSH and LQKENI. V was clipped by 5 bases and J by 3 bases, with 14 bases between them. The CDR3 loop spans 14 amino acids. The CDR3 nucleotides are TGTGCCAGCTCATCCCCTACAGGGTACTACGAGCAGTACTTC. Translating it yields CASSSPTGYYEQYF. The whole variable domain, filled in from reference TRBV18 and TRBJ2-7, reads NAGVMQNPRHLVRRRGQEARLRCSPMKGHSHVYWYRQLPEEGLKFMVYLQKENIIDESGMPKERFSAEFPKEGPSILRIQQVVRGDSAAYFCASSSPTGYYEQYFGPGTRLTVT.

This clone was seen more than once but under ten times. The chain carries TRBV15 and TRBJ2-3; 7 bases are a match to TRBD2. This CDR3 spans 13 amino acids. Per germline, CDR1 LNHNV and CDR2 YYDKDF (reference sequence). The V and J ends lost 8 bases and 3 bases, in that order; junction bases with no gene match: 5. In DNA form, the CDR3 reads TGTGCCACCCGGAGCGGGACTACAGATACGCAGTATTTT. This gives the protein CATRSGTTDTQYF.

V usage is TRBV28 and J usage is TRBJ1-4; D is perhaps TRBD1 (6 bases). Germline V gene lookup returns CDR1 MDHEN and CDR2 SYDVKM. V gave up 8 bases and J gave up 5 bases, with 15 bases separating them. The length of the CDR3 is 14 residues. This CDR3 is CASESEGGNEKLFF. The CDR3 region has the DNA TGTGCCAGCGAGTCGGAGGGGGGGAATGAAAAACTGTTTTTT.

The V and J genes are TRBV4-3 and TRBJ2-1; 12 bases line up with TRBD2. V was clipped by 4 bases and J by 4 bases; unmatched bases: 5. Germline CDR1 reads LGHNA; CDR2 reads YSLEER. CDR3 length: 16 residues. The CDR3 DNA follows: TGCGCCAGCAGCCGGACTAGCGGGACGGGGTACAATGAGCAGTTCTTC. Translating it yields CASSRTSGTGYNEQFF.

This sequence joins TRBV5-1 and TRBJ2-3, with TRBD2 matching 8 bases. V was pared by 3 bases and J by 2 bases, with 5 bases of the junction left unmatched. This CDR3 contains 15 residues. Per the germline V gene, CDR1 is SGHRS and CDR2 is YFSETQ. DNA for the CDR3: TGCGCCAGCAGCTCATTAGCGGGGCCCACAGATACGCAGTATTTT. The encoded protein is CASSSLAGPTDTQYF.

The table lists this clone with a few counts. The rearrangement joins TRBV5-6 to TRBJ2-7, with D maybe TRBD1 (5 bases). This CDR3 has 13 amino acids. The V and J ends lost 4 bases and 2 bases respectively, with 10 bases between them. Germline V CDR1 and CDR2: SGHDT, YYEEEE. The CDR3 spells CASSRDSAYEQYF. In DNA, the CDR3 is TGTGCCAGCAGCCGTGACAGTGCCTACGAGCAGTACTTC.

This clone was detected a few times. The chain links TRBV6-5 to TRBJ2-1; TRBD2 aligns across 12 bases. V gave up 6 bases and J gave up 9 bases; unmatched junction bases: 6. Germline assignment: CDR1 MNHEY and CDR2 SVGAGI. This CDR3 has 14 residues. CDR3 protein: CASRRGLAGTEQFF. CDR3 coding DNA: TGTGCCAGCAGGCGAGGACTAGCGGGAACTGAGCAGTTCTTC.

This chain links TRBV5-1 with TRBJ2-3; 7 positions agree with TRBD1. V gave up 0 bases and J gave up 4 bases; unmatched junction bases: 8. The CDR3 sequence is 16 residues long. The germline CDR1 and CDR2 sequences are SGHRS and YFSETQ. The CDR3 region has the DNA TGCGCCAGCAGCTTGGGACAGGGAACCCTCGCAGATACGCAGTATTTT. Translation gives CASSLGQGTLADTQYF. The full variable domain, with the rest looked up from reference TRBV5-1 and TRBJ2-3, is KAGVTQTPRYLIKTRGQQVTLSCSPISGHRSVSWYQQTPGQGLQFLFEYFSETQRNKGNFPGRFSGRQFSNSRSEMNVSTLELGDSALYLCASSLGQGTLADTQYFGPGTRLTVL.

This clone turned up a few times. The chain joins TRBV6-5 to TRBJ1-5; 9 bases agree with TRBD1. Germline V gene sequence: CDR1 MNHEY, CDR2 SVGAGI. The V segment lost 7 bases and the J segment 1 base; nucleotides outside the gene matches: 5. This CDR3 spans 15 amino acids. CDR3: CASKPDRGSNQPQHF. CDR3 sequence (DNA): TGTGCCAGCAAACCGGACAGGGGAAGCAATCAGCCCCAGCATTTT.

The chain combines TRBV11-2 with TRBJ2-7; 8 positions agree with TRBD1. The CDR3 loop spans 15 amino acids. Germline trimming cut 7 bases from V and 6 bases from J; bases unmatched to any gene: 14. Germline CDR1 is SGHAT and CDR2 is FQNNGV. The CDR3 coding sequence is TGTGCCAGCACCACACCCAGGGGGCGCTTGGGCGAGCAGTACTTC. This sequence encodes CASTTPRGRLGEQYF.

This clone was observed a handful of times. CDR3 nucleotides: TGCGCCAGCAGCCTTGGGACACCGTATGGCTACACCTTC. The encoded protein is CASSLGTPYGYTF. This chain links TRBV5-1 with TRBJ1-2, with D tentatively TRBD1 (6 bases). Germline V gene lookup returns CDR1 SGHRS and CDR2 YFSETQ. This CDR3 spans 13 amino acids. V lost 4 bases to trimming and J lost 5 bases, with 12 bases between them.

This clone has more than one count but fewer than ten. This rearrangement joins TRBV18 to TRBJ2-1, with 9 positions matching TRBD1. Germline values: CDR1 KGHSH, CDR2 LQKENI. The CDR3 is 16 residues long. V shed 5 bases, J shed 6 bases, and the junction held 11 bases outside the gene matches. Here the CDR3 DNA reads TGTGCCAGCTCAACCTTCGGGACAGGGATAGTCAATGAGCAGTTCTTC. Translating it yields CASSTFGTGIVNEQFF.

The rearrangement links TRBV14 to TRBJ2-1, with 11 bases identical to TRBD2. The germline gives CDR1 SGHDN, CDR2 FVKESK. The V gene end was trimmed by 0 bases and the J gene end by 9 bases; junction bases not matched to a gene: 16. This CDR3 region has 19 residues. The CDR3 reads CASSQDRPGLAVPGAEQFF. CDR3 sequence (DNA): TGTGCCAGCAGCCAAGATCGGCCGGGACTAGCGGTACCCGGGGCTGAGCAGTTCTTC. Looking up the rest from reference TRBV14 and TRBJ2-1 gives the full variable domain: EAGVTQFPSHSVIEKGQTVTLRCDPISGHDNLYWYRRVMGKEIKFLLHFVKESKQDESGMPNNRFLAERTGGTYSTLKVQPAELEDSGVYFCASSQDRPGLAVPGAEQFFGPGTRLTVL.

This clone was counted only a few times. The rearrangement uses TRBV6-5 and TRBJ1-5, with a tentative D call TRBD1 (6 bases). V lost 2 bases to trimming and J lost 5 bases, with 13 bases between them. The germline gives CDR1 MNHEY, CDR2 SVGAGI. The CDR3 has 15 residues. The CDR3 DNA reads TGTGCCAGCAGTTACAAGGGGGATTCTTATCAGCCCCAGCATTTT. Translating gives CASSYKGDSYQPQHF.

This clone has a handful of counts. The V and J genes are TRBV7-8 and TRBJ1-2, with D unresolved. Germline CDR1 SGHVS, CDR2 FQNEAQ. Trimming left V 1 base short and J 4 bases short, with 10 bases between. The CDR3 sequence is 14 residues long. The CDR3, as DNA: TGTGCCAGCAGCTTAGTTACGGGGAGCTATGGCTACACCTTC. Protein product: CASSLVTGSYGYTF.

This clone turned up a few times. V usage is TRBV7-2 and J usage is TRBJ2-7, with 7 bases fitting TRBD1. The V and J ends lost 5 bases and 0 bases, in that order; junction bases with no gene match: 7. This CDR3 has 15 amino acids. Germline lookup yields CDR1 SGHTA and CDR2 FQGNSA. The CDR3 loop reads CASSPKTGPSYEQYF. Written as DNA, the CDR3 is TGTGCCAGCAGCCCAAAGACAGGGCCCTCCTACGAGCAGTACTTC. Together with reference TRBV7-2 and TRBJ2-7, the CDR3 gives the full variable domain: GAGVSQSPSNKVTEKGKDVELRCDPISGHTALYWYRQSLGQGLEFLIYFQGNSAPDKSGLPSDRFSAERTGGSVSTLTIQRTQQEDSAVYLCASSPKTGPSYEQYFGPGTRLTVT.

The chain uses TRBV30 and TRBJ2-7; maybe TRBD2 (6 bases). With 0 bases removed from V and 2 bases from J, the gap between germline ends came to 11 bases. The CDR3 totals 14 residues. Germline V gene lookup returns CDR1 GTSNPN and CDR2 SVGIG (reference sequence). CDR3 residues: CAWSVRGATYEQYF. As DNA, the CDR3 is TGTGCCTGGAGTGTACGCGGGGCTACCTACGAGCAGTACTTC.

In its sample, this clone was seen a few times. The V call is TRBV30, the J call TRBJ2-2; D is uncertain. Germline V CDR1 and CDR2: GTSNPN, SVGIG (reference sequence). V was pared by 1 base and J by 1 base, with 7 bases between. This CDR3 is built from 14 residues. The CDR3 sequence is CAWSGQWNTGELFF. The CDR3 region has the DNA TGTGCCTGGAGTGGGCAATGGAACACCGGGGAGCTGTTTTTT.

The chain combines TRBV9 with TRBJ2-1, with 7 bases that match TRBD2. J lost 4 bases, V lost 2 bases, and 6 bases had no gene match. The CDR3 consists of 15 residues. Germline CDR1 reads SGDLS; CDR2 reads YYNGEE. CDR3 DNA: TGTGCCAGCAGCGTTCGAGCGGGACCTTACAATGAGCAGTTCTTC. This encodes CASSVRAGPYNEQFF.

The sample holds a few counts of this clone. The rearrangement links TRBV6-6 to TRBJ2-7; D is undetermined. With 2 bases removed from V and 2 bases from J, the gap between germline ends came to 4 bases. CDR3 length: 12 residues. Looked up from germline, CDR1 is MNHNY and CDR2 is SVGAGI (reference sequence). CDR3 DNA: TGTGCCAGCAGTTACGGGCCCTACGAGCAGTACTTC. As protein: CASSYGPYEQYF.

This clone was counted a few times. The chain's CDR3 is CSVEEKDRAEADTQYF. The CDR3 DNA reads TGCAGCGTTGAAGAAAAGGACAGGGCCGAAGCAGATACGCAGTATTTT. The J gene is TRBJ2-3, the V gene TRBV29-1, with TRBD1 matching 8 bases. There are 16 residues in the CDR3. Germline CDR1 is SQVTM and CDR2 is ANQGSEA. V dropped 0 bases and J dropped 4; count of bases not matched to a gene: 9.

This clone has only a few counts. This chain's CDR3 is CSVAGQALEAFF. In DNA form, the CDR3 reads TGCAGCGTTGCGGGACAGGCTCTCGAAGCTTTCTTT. The V gene is TRBV29-1, the J gene TRBJ1-1, with 8 bases matching TRBD1. The CDR3 consists of 12 residues. Trimming took 4 bases from V and 8 from J; bases not matched to a gene: 6. Looked up from germline, CDR1 is SQVTM and CDR2 is ANQGSEA.

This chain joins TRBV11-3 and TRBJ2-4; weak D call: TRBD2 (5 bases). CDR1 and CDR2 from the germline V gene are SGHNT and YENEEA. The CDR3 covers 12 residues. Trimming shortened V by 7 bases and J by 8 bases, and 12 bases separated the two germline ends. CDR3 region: CASKGSEHIQYF. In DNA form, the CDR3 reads TGTGCCAGCAAAGGGAGCGAACACATTCAGTACTTC.

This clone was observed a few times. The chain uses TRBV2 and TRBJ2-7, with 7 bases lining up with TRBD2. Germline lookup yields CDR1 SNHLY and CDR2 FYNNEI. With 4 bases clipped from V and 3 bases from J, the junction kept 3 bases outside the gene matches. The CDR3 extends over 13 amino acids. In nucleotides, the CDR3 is TGTGCCAGCAGTGCTGCGGGAGACTACGAGCAGTACTTC. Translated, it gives CASSAAGDYEQYF.

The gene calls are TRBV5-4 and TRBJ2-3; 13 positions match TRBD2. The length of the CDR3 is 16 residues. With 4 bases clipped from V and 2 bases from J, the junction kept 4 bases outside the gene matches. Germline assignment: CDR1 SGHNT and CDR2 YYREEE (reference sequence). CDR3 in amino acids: CASSLGLAGDTDTQYF. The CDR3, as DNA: TGTGCCAGCAGCCTTGGACTAGCGGGAGACACAGATACGCAGTATTTT.

CDR3 residues: CASSPPKTSGRGGETQYF. CDR3 bases: TGTGCCAGCAGTCCCCCGAAGACTAGCGGGAGGGGGGGGGAGACCCAGTACTTC. J is TRBJ2-5 and V is TRBV28, with 14 bases matching TRBD2. Germline V gene sequence: CDR1 MDHEN, CDR2 SYDVKM. This CDR3 comprises 18 residues. V trimming: 5 bases; J trimming: 5 bases; junction bases outside the gene matches: 13.

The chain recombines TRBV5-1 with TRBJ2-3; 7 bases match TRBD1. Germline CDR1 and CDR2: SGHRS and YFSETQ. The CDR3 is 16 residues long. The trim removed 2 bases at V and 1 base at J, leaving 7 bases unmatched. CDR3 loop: CASSLNGQDGTDTQYF. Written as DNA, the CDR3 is TGCGCCAGCAGCTTAAATGGACAGGACGGCACAGATACGCAGTATTTT. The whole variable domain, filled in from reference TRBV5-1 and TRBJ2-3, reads KAGVTQTPRYLIKTRGQQVTLSCSPISGHRSVSWYQQTPGQGLQFLFEYFSETQRNKGNFPGRFSGRQFSNSRSEMNVSTLELGDSALYLCASSLNGQDGTDTQYFGPGTRLTVL.